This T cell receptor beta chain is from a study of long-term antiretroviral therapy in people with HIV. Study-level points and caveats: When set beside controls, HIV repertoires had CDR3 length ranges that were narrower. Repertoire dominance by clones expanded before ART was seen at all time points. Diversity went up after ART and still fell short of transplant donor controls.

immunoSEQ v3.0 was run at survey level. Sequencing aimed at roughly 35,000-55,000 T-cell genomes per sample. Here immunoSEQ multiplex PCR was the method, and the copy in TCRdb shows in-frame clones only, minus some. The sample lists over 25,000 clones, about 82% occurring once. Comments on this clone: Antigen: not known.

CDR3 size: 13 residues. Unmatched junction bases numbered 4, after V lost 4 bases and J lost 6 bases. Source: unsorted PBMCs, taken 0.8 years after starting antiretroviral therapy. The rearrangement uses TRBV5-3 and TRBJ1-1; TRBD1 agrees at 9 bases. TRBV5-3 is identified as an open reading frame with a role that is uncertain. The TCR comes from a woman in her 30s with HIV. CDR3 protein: CARSADRGPEAFF. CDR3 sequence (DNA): TGTGCCAGAAGCGCGGACAGGGGCCCTGAAGCTTTCTTT.